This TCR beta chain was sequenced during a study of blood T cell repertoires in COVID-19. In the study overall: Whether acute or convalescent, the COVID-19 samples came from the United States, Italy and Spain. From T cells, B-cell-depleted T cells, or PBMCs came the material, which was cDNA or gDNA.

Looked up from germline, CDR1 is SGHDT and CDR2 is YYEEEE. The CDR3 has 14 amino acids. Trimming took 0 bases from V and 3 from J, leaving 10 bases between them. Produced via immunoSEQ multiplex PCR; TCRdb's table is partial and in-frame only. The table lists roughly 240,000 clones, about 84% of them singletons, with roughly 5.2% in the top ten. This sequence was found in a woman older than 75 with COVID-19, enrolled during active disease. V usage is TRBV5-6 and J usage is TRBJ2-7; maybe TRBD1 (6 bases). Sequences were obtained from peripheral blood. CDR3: CASSLDRANYEQYV. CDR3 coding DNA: TGTGCCAGCAGCTTGGACAGGGCGAACTACGAGCAGTACGTC.